This T cell receptor beta chain was sequenced in a study of OX40 agonist ivuxolimab in advanced cancers. Whole-study context: Previous treatment with anti-PD-1, anti-PD-L1 or anti-CTLA-4 therapy was allowed; approximately 40% had received some. Study-wide results and caveats: The study observed clonal expansion of CD4+ and CD8+ blood T cells by week 6 at 0.1 to 3.0 mg/kg. Also showing low normalized T-cell clonal expansion were some of the nonresponders.

A remark on this clone: The antigen is unknown.

Generated by immunoSEQ multiplex PCR, the TCRdb table keeps only in-frame clones and is missing some. In the table there are 46,000 or so clones, about 89% of which are singletons. Specimen: CD4+ or CD8+ T cells sorted from blood, collected in a trial of the OX40 agonist ivuxolimab. The receptor comes from an adult with an advanced solid tumor such as melanoma, head and neck, liver or kidney cancer.

The CDR3 here is CASSYGGADTQYF. CDR3 sequence (DNA): TGTGCCAGCAGCTACGGCGGGGCAGATACGCAGTATTTT. The chain couples TRBV7-2 to TRBJ2-3; D possibly corresponds to TRBD2 (6 bases). This CDR3 comprises 13 residues. V was clipped by 4 bases and J by 4 bases, with 9 bases between them. In germline, CDR1 is SGHTA, CDR2 FQGNSA. Full variable domain (outside the CDR3, taken from reference TRBV7-2 and TRBJ2-3): GAGVSQSPSNKVTEKGKDVELRCDPISGHTALYWYRQSLGQGLEFLIYFQGNSAPDKSGLPSDRFSAERTGGSVSTLTIQRTQQEDSAVYLCASSYGGADTQYFGPGTRLTVL.